What follows is one T cell receptor (beta chain) and its context. The antigen is undetermined. This entry is derived from a study of T cells in tuberculosis. Study-wide findings and caveats: A GMM-specific repertoire classifier reached just under 90% accuracy, AUROC 0.90.

CDR1 and CDR2 from the germline V gene are MNHEY and SMNVEV (reference sequence). There are 14 residues in the CDR3. V lost 6 bases to trimming and J lost 0 bases, with 11 bases between them. Measured with immunoSEQ multiplex PCR; TCRdb has only the in-frame clones, and not every one. The sample records around 45,000 clones, around 94% being singletons. The rearrangement uses TRBV27 and TRBJ1-1; no reliable D call. The sequenced material came from PBMCs. This clonotype originated in a donor between 10 and 29 years old with latent tuberculosis or without tuberculosis infection. Some clones in this sample may be carry-over from other donors' samples. CDR3: CASRQNPMNTEAFF. CDR3 nucleotide sequence: TGTGCCAGCAGACAGAACCCCATGAACACTGAAGCTTTCTTT.